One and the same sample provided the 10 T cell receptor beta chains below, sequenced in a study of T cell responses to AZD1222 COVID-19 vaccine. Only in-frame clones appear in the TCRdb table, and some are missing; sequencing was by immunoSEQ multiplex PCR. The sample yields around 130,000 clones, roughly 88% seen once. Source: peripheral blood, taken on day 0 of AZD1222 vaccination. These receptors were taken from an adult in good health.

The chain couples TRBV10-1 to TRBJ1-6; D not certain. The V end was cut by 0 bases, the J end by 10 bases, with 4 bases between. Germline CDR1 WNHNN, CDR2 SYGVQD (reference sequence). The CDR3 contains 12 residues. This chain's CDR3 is CASSESDSPLHF. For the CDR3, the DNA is TGCGCCAGCAGTGAGTCGGACTCACCCCTCCACTTT.

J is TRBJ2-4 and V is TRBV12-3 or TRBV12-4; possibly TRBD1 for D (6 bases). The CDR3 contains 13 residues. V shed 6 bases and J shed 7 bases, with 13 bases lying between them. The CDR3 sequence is CASSQGMGNIQYF. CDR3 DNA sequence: TGTGCCAGCAGCCAGGGGATGGGGAACATTCAGTACTTC.

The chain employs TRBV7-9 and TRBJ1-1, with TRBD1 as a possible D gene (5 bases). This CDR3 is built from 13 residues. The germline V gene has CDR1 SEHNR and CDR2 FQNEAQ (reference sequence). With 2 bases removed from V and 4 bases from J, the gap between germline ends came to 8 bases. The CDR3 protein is CASSLLGRTEAFF. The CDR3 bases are TGTGCCAGCAGCTTATTGGGGCGCACTGAAGCTTTCTTT.

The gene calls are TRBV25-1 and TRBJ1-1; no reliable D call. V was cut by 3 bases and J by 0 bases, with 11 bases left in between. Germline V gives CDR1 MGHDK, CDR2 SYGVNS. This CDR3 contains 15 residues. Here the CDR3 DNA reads TGTGCCAGCAGTGATCCCGGAGGGTTGAACACTGAAGCTTTCTTT. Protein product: CASSDPGGLNTEAFF.

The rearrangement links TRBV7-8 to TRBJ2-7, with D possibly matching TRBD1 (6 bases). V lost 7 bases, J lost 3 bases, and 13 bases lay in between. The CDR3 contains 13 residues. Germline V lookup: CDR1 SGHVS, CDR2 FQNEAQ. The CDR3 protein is CASTPDRFYEQYF. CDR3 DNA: TGTGCCAGCACCCCGGACAGATTCTACGAGCAGTACTTC.

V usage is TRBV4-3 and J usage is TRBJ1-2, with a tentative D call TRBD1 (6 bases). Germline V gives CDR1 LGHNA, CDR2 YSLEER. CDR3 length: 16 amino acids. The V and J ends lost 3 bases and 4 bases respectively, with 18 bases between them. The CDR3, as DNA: TGCGCCAGCAGCCACGGGACACTCAGAGGAGGCTATGGCTACACCTTC. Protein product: CASSHGTLRGGYGYTF.

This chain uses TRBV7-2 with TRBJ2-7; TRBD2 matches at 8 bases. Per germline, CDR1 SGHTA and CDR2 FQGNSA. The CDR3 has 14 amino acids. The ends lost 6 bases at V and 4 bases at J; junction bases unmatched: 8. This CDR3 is CASRPTSARYEQYF. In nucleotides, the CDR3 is TGTGCCAGCAGGCCGACTAGCGCAAGATACGAGCAGTACTTC.

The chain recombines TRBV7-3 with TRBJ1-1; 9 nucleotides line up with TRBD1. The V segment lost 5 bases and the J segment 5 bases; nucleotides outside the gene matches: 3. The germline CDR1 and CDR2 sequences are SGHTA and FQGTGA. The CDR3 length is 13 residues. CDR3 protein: CASSRTGATEAFF. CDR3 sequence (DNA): TGTGCCAGCAGCCGGACAGGGGCGACTGAAGCTTTCTTT.

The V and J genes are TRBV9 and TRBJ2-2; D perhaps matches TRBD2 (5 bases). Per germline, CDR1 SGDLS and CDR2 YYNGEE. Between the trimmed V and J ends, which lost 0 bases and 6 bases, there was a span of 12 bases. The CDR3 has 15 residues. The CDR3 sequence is CASSVVGGRPGELFF. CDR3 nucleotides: TGTGCCAGCAGCGTAGTCGGAGGTAGGCCCGGGGAGCTGTTTTTT. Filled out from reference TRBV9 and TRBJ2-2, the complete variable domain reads DSGVTQTPKHLITATGQRVTLRCSPRSGDLSVYWYQQSLDQGLQFLIQYYNGEERAKGNILERFSAQQFPDLHSELNLSSLELGDSALYFCASSVVGGRPGELFFGEGSRLTVL.

The CDR3 coding sequence is TGTGCCAGCAGTTACAAGGCCCAGAATATGAACACTGAAGCTTTCTTT. Encoded protein: CASSYKAQNMNTEAFF. The rearrangement uses TRBV6-5 and TRBJ1-1, with no clear D. Germline V gene lookup returns CDR1 MNHEY and CDR2 SVGAGI. CDR3 size: 16 residues. V gave up 2 bases and J gave up 0 bases, with 13 bases separating them.